These 14 T cell receptor beta chains originate from one sample sequenced in a study of CD8 T cells in ankylosing spondylitis. Via MiXCR, TCRdb re-called the 5' RACE reads, giving one row per CDR3 protein. The sample yields more than 150,000 distinct CDR3 sequences, roughly 11% seen once. Input material: blood, either unsorted or a sorted T cell fraction (not recorded which). These receptors were obtained from a male donor with ankylosing spondylitis or in good health (not recorded which).

This clonotype appeared many times. This rearrangement joins TRBV6-2 or TRBV6-3 to TRBJ2-4; tentatively, D is TRBD1 or TRBD2 (5 bases each). V lost 0 bases and J 1 base, leaving 7 bases between the germline ends. CDR3 length equals 15 residues. CDR1 MNHEY and CDR2 SVGEGT come from the germline V gene. CDR3: CASSYSWGAKNIQYF. The CDR3 DNA is TGTGCCAGCAGTTACTCATGGGGGGCCAAAAACATTCAGTACTTC.

The table lists this clonotype with many counts. V usage is TRBV28 and J usage is TRBJ1-5, with a possible D match to TRBD1 (5 bases). The germline gives CDR1 MDHEN, CDR2 SYDVKM. The V and J ends lost 0 bases and 2 bases respectively, with 14 bases between them. This CDR3 has 17 amino acids. The CDR3 spells CASSLWVPTDRNQPQHF. In DNA form, the CDR3 reads TGTGCCAGCAGTTTATGGGTTCCGACAGACCGCAATCAGCCCCAGCATTTT. The full variable domain, rest sourced from reference TRBV28 and TRBJ1-5, is DVKVTQSSRYLVKRTGEKVFLECVQDMDHENMFWYRQDPGLGLRLIYFSYDVKMKEKGDIPEGYSVSREKKERFSLILESASTNQTSMYLCASSLWVPTDRNQPQHFGDGTRLSIL.

This rearrangement joins TRBV5-5 to TRBJ1-2; TRBD1 might be the D (5 bases). From germline, CDR1 is SGHKS and CDR2 YYEKEE (reference sequence). This CDR3 comprises 12 residues. Trimming shortened V by 4 bases and J by 5 bases, and 9 bases separated the two germline ends. CDR3: CASSPDMYGYTF. The CDR3 nucleotides are TGTGCCAGCAGCCCGGACATGTATGGCTACACCTTC.

This clonotype was detected only a few times. The V gene is TRBV16, the J gene TRBJ1-5; the match to TRBD1 covers 8 bases. The CDR3 length is 14 residues. V shed 5 bases and J 2 bases; nucleotides not matched to a gene: 2. Germline V CDR1 and CDR2: KGHSY, FQNENV. CDR3 coding DNA: TGTGCCAGCAGCGTGGACAGGGGCAATCAGCCCCAGCATTTT. It specifies CASSVDRGNQPQHF.

At least ten counts were recorded for this clonotype. The chain combines TRBV29-1 with TRBJ2-5; TRBD1 aligns across 7 bases. The junction had 10 bases not matched to a gene; V was cut back by 7 bases and J by 5 bases. The CDR3 totals 13 residues. Per germline, CDR1 SQVTM and CDR2 ANQGSEA. Written as DNA, the CDR3 is TGCAGCGGGATGCGACAGGGCGAGGAGACCCAGTACTTC. Translating it yields CSGMRQGEETQYF.

The V call is TRBV12-3 or TRBV12-4, the J call TRBJ2-2, with TRBD2 identical over 13 bases. The CDR3 covers 18 residues. V lost 5 bases to trimming and J lost 2 bases; unmatched junction nucleotides: 8. CDR3 bases: TGTGCCAGCAGTCCTCGGACTAGCGGGAGAAGTAACACCGGGGAGCTGTTTTTT. Translation: CASSPRTSGRSNTGELFF.

This clonotype came up many times. The V and J genes are TRBV14 and TRBJ1-1, with unresolved D. Germline V gene sequence: CDR1 SGHDN, CDR2 FVKESK. Trimming took 4 bases from V and 5 from J, leaving 17 bases between them. The CDR3 has 15 residues. CDR3 sequence: CASSRGLPGWTEAFF. CDR3 bases: TGTGCCAGCAGCCGAGGACTCCCGGGATGGACTGAAGCTTTCTTT.

This clonotype occurred many times. V gene TRBV20-1 combines with J gene TRBJ1-2, with a tentative D call TRBD1 (5 bases). The CDR3 is 11 residues long. The V gene's germline CDR1 is DFQATT and CDR2 SNEGSKA (reference sequence). V was shortened by 2 bases and J by 6 bases, with 7 bases between the two germline ends. CDR3 loop: CSARRGDGYTF. As DNA, the CDR3 is TGCAGTGCTAGACGGGGGGATGGCTACACCTTC.

This clonotype was detected a few times. The CDR3 region is CASSLADREHNEQFF. CDR3 DNA sequence: TGTGCCAGCAGCTTGGCGGACAGGGAACACAATGAGCAGTTCTTC. This sequence joins TRBV5-6 and TRBJ2-1, with 8 bases identical to TRBD1. This CDR3 contains 15 residues. Trimming cost V 0 bases and J 5 bases; bases outside gene matches: 4. Germline V gene lookup returns CDR1 SGHDT and CDR2 YYEEEE.

This clonotype was seen repeatedly, ten times or more. This chain connects TRBV6-1 to TRBJ1-1; perhaps TRBD1 as D (6 bases). This CDR3 contains 15 residues. Germline V CDR1 and CDR2: MNHNS, SASEGT. V gave up 6 bases and J gave up 1 base, with 15 bases separating them. The CDR3 DNA reads TGTGCCAGCAGAAGGATCACAGGGACGAACACTGAAGCTTTCTTT. The encoded protein is CASRRITGTNTEAFF.

This clonotype was counted at least ten times. The chain joins TRBV27 to TRBJ2-1, with 11 bases aligning to TRBD2. Germline-derived CDR1 and CDR2 are MNHEY and SMNVEV (reference sequence). The CDR3 spans 15 residues. V lost 6 bases to trimming and J lost 6 bases; unmatched junction nucleotides: 7. DNA of the CDR3: TGTGCCAGCAGCTTAGCGGGGGGGCCCCCCAATGAGCAGTTCTTC. Amino acids: CASSLAGGPPNEQFF.

This clonotype was picked up many times. This rearrangement joins TRBV3-1 to TRBJ1-1; 9 positions agree with TRBD1. The V gene's germline CDR1 is LGHDT and CDR2 YNNKEL (reference sequence). CDR3 length equals 15 residues. Germline trimming cut 4 bases from V and 4 bases from J; bases unmatched to any gene: 7. The CDR3 loop is CASSPRGQGSTEAFF. The DNA of the CDR3 is TGTGCCAGCAGCCCCCGAGGACAGGGGTCCACTGAAGCTTTCTTT.

The sample holds many counts of this clonotype. The chain is built from TRBV21-1 and TRBJ2-3; the D call in the table, TRBD2, was not verified against the DNA. TRBV21-1 is recorded as a pseudogene. The CDR3 runs to 14 residues. Here the CDR3 reads CASSALGKADTQYF. The CDR3 bases are TGTGCCAGCAGCGCGCTAGGCAAGGCAGATACGCAGTATTTT.

This clonotype occurred many times. CDR3 sequence reads: CATSDPRQGPKAFF. The CDR3 DNA reads as TGTGCCACCAGTGATCCGAGGCAGGGCCCCAAAGCTTTCTTT. The rearrangement links TRBV24-1 to TRBJ1-1, with D perhaps TRBD1 (5 bases). Between the trimmed V and J ends, which lost 3 bases and 9 bases, there was a span of 16 bases. The CDR3 is 14 residues long. From germline, CDR1 is KGHDR and CDR2 SFDVKD.